This TCR beta chain comes out of a study of OX40 agonist ivuxolimab in advanced cancers. About the study as a whole: Ivuxolimab was an agonistic, fully human IgG2 monoclonal antibody directed against OX40 (CD134), a costimulatory receptor. Intravenous ivuxolimab was administered to patients every 2 weeks at six dose levels: 0.01, 0.1, 0.3, 1.5, 3 and 10 mg/kg. Of the approximately 50 dose-escalation patients, hepatocellular carcinoma was present in some 19, melanoma in roughly 15, renal cell carcinoma in 9 and head and neck cancer in 9. In the dose-escalation cohort, roughly 82% of patients were male, and the mean age was roughly 56 years with a range of roughly 20 to 79. Patients were allowed to have had prior anti-PD-1, anti-PD-L1 or anti-CTLA-4 therapy, and 40% of the dose-escalation patients had been treated with checkpoint inhibitors. Partial responses occurred in three dose-escalation patients, of whom one had hepatocellular carcinoma and two had cutaneous melanoma. The purpose of peripheral TCRbeta sequencing was to test whether ivuxolimab changed TCR sequence diversity and led to clonal T-cell expansion. The paper reports the monotherapy dose-escalation portion (N ≈ 50 patients) of the phase I ivuxolimab trial. Results and caveats for the whole study, not just this receptor: After ivuxolimab, more expanded clones were found on average in CD8+ T cells than in CD4+ T cells. Antigen specificity was not determined for the clonally expanded peripheral T cells. Low levels of normalized T-cell clonal expansion were also seen in some patients who did not respond. In the 0.1-3.0 mg/kg groups, partial responders had among the lowest normalized peripheral clonal expansion, particularly in CD8+ T cells. At doses of 0.1 to 3.0 mg/kg, clonal expansion of both CD4+ and CD8+ T cells in blood was seen between baseline and week 6.

Sequences SQVTM (CDR1) and ANQGSEA (CDR2) are obtained from the germline V gene. Trimming leaves V shorter by 6 bases and J shorter by 4 bases, with the junction holding 14 bases beyond the gene matches. The CDR3 runs 15 amino acids, cysteine and phenylalanine included. Only the CDR3 region is kept as DNA, spanning 45 bases read in frame from base 1. This clone occurred a few times. Its binding antigen is unknown. No base-level quality is on record; no much larger clone is a single base apart. Genomic DNA was extracted from sorted cells for sequencing of the TCRbeta CDR3 region. The immunoSEQ Assay was used for sequencing of TCRbeta CDR3 regions. This immuneACCESS table, as held by TCRdb, lists in-frame sequences with V and J called but not all clones. Of the missing ones, under half trace to an unresolved V gene in checked studies; the others have no known cause. Counted in this sample were 60,000 to 75,000 clones; about 89% of them appeared once. The top ten clones comprise 5.2% of the sample.

The trial excluded patients who had a history of autoimmune disease or were on systemic immunosuppression. Peripheral blood for TCR sequencing was collected from all dose cohorts at baseline, on cycle 4 day 1, and on cycle 7 day 1. Samples came from an open-label, multicenter, first-in-human phase I dose-escalation trial of ivuxolimab. The trial enrolled adults with locally advanced or metastatic head and neck squamous cell, hepatocellular, melanoma or renal cell carcinoma. Before TCR sequencing, CD4+ and CD8+ T cells were separately sorted from peripheral blood. This sequence uses TRBV29-1 and TRBJ1-1, and 7 junction bases match TRBD1. This clonotype was sampled from an adult with an advanced solid tumor such as melanoma, head and neck, liver or kidney cancer. The material sequenced was CD4+ or CD8+ T cells sorted from blood, taken in a trial of the OX40 agonist ivuxolimab. CDR3 protein: CSVRTGARRSTEAFF. The nucleotide sequence reads as follows: TGCAGCGTCCGAACAGGGGCTAGACGGAGCACTGAAGCTTTCTTT.